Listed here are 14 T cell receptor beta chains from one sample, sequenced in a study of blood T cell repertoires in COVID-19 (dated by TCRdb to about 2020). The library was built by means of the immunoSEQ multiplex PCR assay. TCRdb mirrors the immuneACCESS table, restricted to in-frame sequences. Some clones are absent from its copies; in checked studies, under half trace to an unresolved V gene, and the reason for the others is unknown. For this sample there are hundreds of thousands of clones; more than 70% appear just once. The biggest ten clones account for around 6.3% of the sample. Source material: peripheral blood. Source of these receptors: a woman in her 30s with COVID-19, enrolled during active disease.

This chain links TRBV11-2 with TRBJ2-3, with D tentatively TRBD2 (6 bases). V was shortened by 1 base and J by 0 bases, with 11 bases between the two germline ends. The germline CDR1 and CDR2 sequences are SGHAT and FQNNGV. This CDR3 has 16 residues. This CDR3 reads CASSLGLVPSTDTQYF. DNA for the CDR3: TGTGCCAGCAGCTTAGGACTAGTCCCTAGCACAGATACGCAGTATTTT.

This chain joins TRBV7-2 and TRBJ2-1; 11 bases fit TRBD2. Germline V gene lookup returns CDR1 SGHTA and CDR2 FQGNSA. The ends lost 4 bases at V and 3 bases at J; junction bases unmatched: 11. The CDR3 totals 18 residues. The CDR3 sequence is CASSYVRGLAALYNEQFF. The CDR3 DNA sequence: TGTGCCAGCAGCTACGTACGGGGACTAGCGGCCCTCTACAATGAGCAGTTCTTC.

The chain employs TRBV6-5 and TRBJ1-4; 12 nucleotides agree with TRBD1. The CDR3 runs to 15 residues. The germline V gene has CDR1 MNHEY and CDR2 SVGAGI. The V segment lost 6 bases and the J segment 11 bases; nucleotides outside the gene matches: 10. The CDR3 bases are TGTGCCAGCAGGGGACAGGGGGCGATAAAGGGGAAACTGTTTTTT. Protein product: CASRGQGAIKGKLFF.

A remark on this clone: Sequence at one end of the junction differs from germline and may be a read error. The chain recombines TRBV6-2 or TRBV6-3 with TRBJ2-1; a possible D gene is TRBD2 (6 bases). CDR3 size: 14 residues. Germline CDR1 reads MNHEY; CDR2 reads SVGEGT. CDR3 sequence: CATSGGTDYNEQFF. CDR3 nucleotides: TGTGCCACCAGTGGGGGGACTGACTACAATGAGCAGTTCTTC.

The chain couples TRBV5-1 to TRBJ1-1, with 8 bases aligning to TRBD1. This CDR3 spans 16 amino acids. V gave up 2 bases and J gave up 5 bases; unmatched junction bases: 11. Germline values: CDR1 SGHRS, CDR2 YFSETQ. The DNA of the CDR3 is TGCGCCAGCAGCTTAGACCAGGGGGCGGGTAGGACTGAAGCTTTCTTT. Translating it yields CASSLDQGAGRTEAFF.

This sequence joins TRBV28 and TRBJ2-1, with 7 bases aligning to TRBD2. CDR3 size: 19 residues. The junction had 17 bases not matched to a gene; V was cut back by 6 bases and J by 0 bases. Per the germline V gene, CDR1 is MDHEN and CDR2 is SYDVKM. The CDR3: CASRGTVVAGLSSYNEQFF. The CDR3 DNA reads TGTGCCAGCAGAGGGACTGTGGTAGCGGGTTTGAGCTCCTACAATGAGCAGTTCTTC.

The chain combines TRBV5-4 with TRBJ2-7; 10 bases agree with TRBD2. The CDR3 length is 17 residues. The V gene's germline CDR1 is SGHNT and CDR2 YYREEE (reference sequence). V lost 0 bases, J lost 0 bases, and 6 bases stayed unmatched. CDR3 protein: CASSLALAGESSYEQYV. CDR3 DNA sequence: TGTGCCAGCAGCTTGGCCCTAGCGGGAGAGAGCTCCTACGAGCAGTACGTC.

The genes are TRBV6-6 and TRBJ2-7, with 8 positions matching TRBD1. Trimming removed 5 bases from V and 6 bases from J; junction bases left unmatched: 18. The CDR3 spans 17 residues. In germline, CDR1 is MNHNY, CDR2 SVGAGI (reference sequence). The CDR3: CASSHLGQGQVLREQYF. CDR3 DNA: TGTGCCAGCAGTCACCTTGGACAGGGTCAGGTTCTCCGCGAGCAGTACTTC.

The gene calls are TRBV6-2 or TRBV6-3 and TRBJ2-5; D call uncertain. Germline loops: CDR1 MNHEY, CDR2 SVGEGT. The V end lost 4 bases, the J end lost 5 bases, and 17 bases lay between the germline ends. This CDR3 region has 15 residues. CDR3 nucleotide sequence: TGTGCCAGCAGTTCGCGAGACACTGGCAGGGAGACCCAGTACTTC. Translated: CASSSRDTGRETQYF.

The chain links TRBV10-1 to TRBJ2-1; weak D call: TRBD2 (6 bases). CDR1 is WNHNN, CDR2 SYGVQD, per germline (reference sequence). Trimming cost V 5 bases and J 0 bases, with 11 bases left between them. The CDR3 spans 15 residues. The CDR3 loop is CASSPAGRSYNEQFF. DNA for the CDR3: TGCGCCAGCAGTCCCGCGGGACGCTCCTACAATGAGCAGTTCTTC.

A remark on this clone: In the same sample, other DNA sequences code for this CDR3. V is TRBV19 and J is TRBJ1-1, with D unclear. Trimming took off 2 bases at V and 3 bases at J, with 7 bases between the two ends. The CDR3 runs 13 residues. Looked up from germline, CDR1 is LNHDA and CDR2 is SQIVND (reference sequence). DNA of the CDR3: TGTGCCAGTAGTATATCCGGGGACACTGAAGCTTTCTTT. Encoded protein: CASSISGDTEAFF.

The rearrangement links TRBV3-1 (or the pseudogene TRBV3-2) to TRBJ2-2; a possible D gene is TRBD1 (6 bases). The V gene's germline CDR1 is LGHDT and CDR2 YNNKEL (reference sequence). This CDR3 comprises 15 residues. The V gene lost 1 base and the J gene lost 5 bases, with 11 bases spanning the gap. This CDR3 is CASSQVQGLTGELFF. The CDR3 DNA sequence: TGTGCCAGCAGCCAAGTACAGGGTTTAACCGGGGAGCTGTTTTTT.

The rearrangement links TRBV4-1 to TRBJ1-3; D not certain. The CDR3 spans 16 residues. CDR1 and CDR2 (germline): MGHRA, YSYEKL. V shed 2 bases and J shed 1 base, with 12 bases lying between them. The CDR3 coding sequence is TGCGCCAGCAGCCAATCTATAACCTCTTCTGGAAACACCATATATTTT. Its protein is CASSQSITSSGNTIYF.

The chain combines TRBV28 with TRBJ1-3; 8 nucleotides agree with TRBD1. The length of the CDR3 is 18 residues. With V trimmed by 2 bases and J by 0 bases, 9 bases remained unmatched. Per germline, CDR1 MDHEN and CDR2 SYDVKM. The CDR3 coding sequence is TGTGCCAGCAGTTTACCCCAGGGGGCCTATTACTCTGGAAACACCATATATTTT. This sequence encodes CASSLPQGAYYSGNTIYF.